Included here is one T cell receptor beta chain sequence, with context. This sample was included in a study of cytomegalovirus exposure and HLA in healthy donors. Vbeta (60) and Jbeta (13) primers were used in the PCR. Generated by immunoSEQ multiplex PCR, the TCRdb table keeps only in-frame clones and is missing some. Altogether about 160,000 clones are present, around 77% being singletons, with the ten largest covering around 1.5%. CDR3 size: 15 residues. The germline CDR1 and CDR2 sequences are MNHEY and SMNVEV (reference sequence). Between the trimmed V and J ends, which lost 5 bases and 0 bases, there was a span of 10 bases.

The rearrangement joins TRBV27 to TRBJ2-2, with no clear D. Input material: PBMCs. This clonotype was sampled from a man aged 55-75 years in good health and CMV-seronegative. In DNA, the CDR3 is TGTGCCAGCAGTAGGCCCAGCGCGAACACCGGGGAGCTGTTTTTT. It is translated as CASSRPSANTGELFF.